Listed below are T cell receptor beta chains from one sample, sequenced in a study of blood T cell repertoires in COVID-19. Measured with immunoSEQ multiplex PCR; TCRdb has only the in-frame clones, and not every one. This table has 150,000 to 250,000 clones, 65% to 85% appearing once. Sequenced material: PBMCs or T cells enriched from blood (not recorded which). These receptors all come from a man aged 40-55 years who had recovered from COVID-19. The CDR3 runs from the conserved cysteine through the conserved F or W. Fields, in order: J gene, clone size, D gene, V gene, CDR3 DNA, CDR3 protein. The D gene is left open where the match is weak. Clone size is not always given. Where it is, it says once, few, many or a class for expanded clones.

j_gene: TRBJ1-2
abundance: NA
d_gene: NA
v_gene: TRBV5-4
CDR3nt: TGTGCCAGCAGCTTGGGTTGGTCAGGGTCGGATCGTAGTGGCTACACCTTC
CDR3aa: CASSLGWSGSDRSGYTF

j_gene: TRBJ1-1
abundance: few
d_gene: NA
v_gene: TRBV6-5
CDR3nt: TGTGCCAGCAGTACTCAGGGGACTGAAGCTTTCTTT
CDR3aa: CASSTQGTEAFF

j_gene: TRBJ2-7
abundance: NA
d_gene: TRBD1
v_gene: TRBV4-3
CDR3nt: TGCGCCAGCAGCCAAGATATGGGACAGGGGGCTCACGAGCAGTACTTC
CDR3aa: CASSQDMGQGAHEQYF

j_gene: TRBJ1-1
abundance: NA
d_gene: NA
v_gene: TRBV4-2
CDR3nt: TGTGCCAGCAGCCCTGACAGCATAGAGAACACTGAAGCTTTCTTT
CDR3aa: CASSPDSIENTEAFF

j_gene: TRBJ2-5
abundance: many
d_gene: TRBD1
v_gene: TRBV30
CDR3nt: TGTGCCTGGAATCCAGGGGGCAGGGAGACCCAGTACTTC
CDR3aa: CAWNPGGRETQYF

j_gene: TRBJ2-1
abundance: NA
d_gene: TRBD1
v_gene: TRBV10-3
CDR3nt: TGTGCCATCAGCCCCTCCGACAGGGGAGGTAGGAATGAGCAGTTCTTC
CDR3aa: CAISPSDRGGRNEQFF

j_gene: TRBJ2-7
abundance: NA
d_gene: TRBD1
v_gene: TRBV13
CDR3nt: TGTGCCAGCAGCCTAAAGGACAGGGGGCTATTCTACGAGCAGTACTTC
CDR3aa: CASSLKDRGLFYEQYF

j_gene: TRBJ2-7
abundance: NA
d_gene: NA
v_gene: TRBV6-5
CDR3nt: TGTGCCAGATCAGCAGCGTCCAGCGAGCAGTACTTC
CDR3aa: CARSAASSEQYF

j_gene: TRBJ1-5
abundance: NA
d_gene: NA
v_gene: TRBV6-5
CDR3nt: TGTGCCAGCATGGTCCTTGGTAGTCAGCCCCAGCATTTT
CDR3aa: CASMVLGSQPQHF

j_gene: TRBJ1-4
abundance: NA
d_gene: TRBD1
v_gene: TRBV7-9
CDR3nt: TGTGCCAGCAGCTTCGTCCCCTCCCTGGGGACAGTAGAAAAACTGTTTTTT
CDR3aa: CASSFVPSLGTVEKLFF

j_gene: TRBJ1-1
abundance: NA
d_gene: TRBD1
v_gene: TRBV5-1
CDR3nt: TGCGCCAGCCGCCGGACAGGGAGAACTGAAGCTTTCTTT
CDR3aa: CASRRTGRTEAFF

j_gene: TRBJ1-6
abundance: NA
d_gene: TRBD1
v_gene: TRBV6-5
CDR3nt: TGTGCCAGCAGGGGACAGGGAGCGGGAAATTCACCCCTCCACTTT
CDR3aa: CASRGQGAGNSPLHF

j_gene: TRBJ2-7
abundance: NA
d_gene: NA
v_gene: TRBV7-6
CDR3nt: TGTGCCAGCAGCTTAGGAGGACGACAGAGCGACGAGCAGTACTTC
CDR3aa: CASSLGGRQSDEQYF

j_gene: TRBJ2-5
abundance: once
d_gene: TRBD2
v_gene: TRBV2
CDR3nt: TGTGCCAGCAGTGAAAGAACTAGCGGGGGGGCCCGAGAGACCCAGTACTTC
CDR3aa: CASSERTSGGARETQYF

j_gene: TRBJ1-6
abundance: NA
d_gene: NA
v_gene: TRBV5-1
CDR3nt: TGCGCCAGCAGCTTTCGGACAGTAGTGAATTCACCCCTCCACTTT
CDR3aa: CASSFRTVVNSPLHF

j_gene: TRBJ2-7
abundance: NA
d_gene: TRBD1
v_gene: TRBV4-2
CDR3nt: TGTGCCAGCAGCCAACGGGACAGGGGCCTATTCTACGAGCAGTACTTC
CDR3aa: CASSQRDRGLFYEQYF

j_gene: TRBJ2-3
abundance: NA
d_gene: NA
v_gene: TRBV7-3
CDR3nt: TGTGCCAGCAGCACGACTAGGGACACAGATACGCAGTATTTT
CDR3aa: CASSTTRDTDTQYF

j_gene: TRBJ2-7
abundance: NA
d_gene: NA
v_gene: TRBV6-5
CDR3nt: TGTGCCAGCAGTTACTCGCTGGGCGATGTCGGTTACGAGCAGTACTTC
CDR3aa: CASSYSLGDVGYEQYF

j_gene: TRBJ1-2
abundance: NA
d_gene: NA
v_gene: TRBV3-1/TRBV3-2
CDR3nt: TGTGCCAGCAGCCAAACAGGAATCTATGGCTACACCTTC
CDR3aa: CASSQTGIYGYTF

j_gene: TRBJ2-7
abundance: NA
d_gene: TRBD2
v_gene: TRBV11-2
CDR3nt: TGTGCCAGCAGCTTAGATGGGAGGGAATCCTACGAGCAGTACTTC
CDR3aa: CASSLDGRESYEQYF

j_gene: TRBJ2-7
abundance: once
d_gene: TRBD2
v_gene: TRBV5-6
CDR3nt: TGTGCCAGCAGCTTTCTAGCGGGGGACGAGCAGTACTTC
CDR3aa: CASSFLAGDEQYF

j_gene: TRBJ2-1
abundance: once
d_gene: NA
v_gene: TRBV5-6
CDR3nt: TGTGCCAGCAGCTTCGGACAGTACACCGCGTCGTCCTACAATGAGCAGTTCTTC
CDR3aa: CASSFGQYTASSYNEQFF

j_gene: TRBJ1-1
abundance: NA
d_gene: TRBD1
v_gene: TRBV19
CDR3nt: TGTGCCAGTATCCTGGGGGCAGGGGGTTTCGGCACTGAAGCTTTCTTT
CDR3aa: CASILGAGGFGTEAFF

j_gene: TRBJ1-2
abundance: NA
d_gene: NA
v_gene: TRBV6-5
CDR3nt: TGTGCCAGCAGTTACTTCCCCCCTCTTAACTATGGCTACACCTTC
CDR3aa: CASSYFPPLNYGYTF

j_gene: TRBJ1-2
abundance: NA
d_gene: NA
v_gene: TRBV7-2
CDR3nt: TGTGCCAGCAGCGAATATTGGGCGGGTGTTGGCTACACCTTC
CDR3aa: CASSEYWAGVGYTF

j_gene: TRBJ1-1
abundance: NA
d_gene: NA
v_gene: TRBV19
CDR3nt: TGTGCCAGTAGTATAAGACAAGGGAGGAACACTGAAGCTTTCTTT
CDR3aa: CASSIRQGRNTEAFF

j_gene: TRBJ2-5
abundance: NA
d_gene: NA
v_gene: TRBV24-1
CDR3nt: TGTGCCACCAGTGATTTCCACGAGGACAGCCAAGAGACCCAGTACTTC
CDR3aa: CATSDFHEDSQETQYF

j_gene: TRBJ2-5
abundance: NA
d_gene: NA
v_gene: TRBV5-1
CDR3nt: TGCGCCAGCAGCTTGGAGGGGCGACAAGAGACCCAGTACTTC
CDR3aa: CASSLEGRQETQYF

j_gene: TRBJ2-7
abundance: NA
d_gene: TRBD1
v_gene: TRBV4-1
CDR3nt: TGCGCCAGCAGCGCCGGACAGGGCTCCTACGAGCAGTACTTC
CDR3aa: CASSAGQGSYEQYF

j_gene: TRBJ2-5
abundance: NA
d_gene: NA
v_gene: TRBV9
CDR3nt: TGTGCCAGCAGCGTAAAGGGAGTTGGGGAGACCCAGTACTTC
CDR3aa: CASSVKGVGETQYF

j_gene: TRBJ2-1
abundance: NA
d_gene: TRBD2
v_gene: TRBV7-3
CDR3nt: TGTGCCAGCAGCTTAACAGCGGGGGGGCTGAATGAGCAGTTCTTC
CDR3aa: CASSLTAGGLNEQFF

j_gene: TRBJ2-1
abundance: NA
d_gene: TRBD2
v_gene: TRBV3-1/TRBV3-2
CDR3nt: TGTGCCAGCAGCCCGGCGGGGGGGCCCTATGAGCAGTTCTTC
CDR3aa: CASSPAGGPYEQFF